Listed below are T cell receptor beta chains from one sample, sequenced in a study of T cell responses to AZD1222 COVID-19 vaccine. Sequencing was performed with immunoSEQ multiplex PCR; in TCRdb, only in-frame clones are kept and a portion is missing. The sample has about 100,000 clones, around 87% seen once. The material was peripheral blood, obtained on day 0 of MenACWY control vaccination. The receptors stem from an adult in good health. Both conserved end residues are part of each CDR3. Each record gives: D gene, CDR3 length, clone size, V gene, J gene, CDR3 protein, CDR3 DNA. The D gene is left open where the match is weak. Not all rows give a size; the values are once, few, many and, for expanded clones, a class.

>-|18|once|TRBV5-1|TRBJ2-3
CASSLTGGATFGTDTQYF
TGCGCCAGCAGCTTGACTGGGGGGGCGACCTTTGGCACAGATACGCAGTATTTT
>-|13|-|TRBV10-3|TRBJ1-2
CATQGGAGYGYTF
TGTGCCACCCAAGGGGGGGCGGGCTATGGCTACACCTTC
>TRBD1|15|-|TRBV11-2|TRBJ1-3
CASSPTGASGNTIYF
TGTGCCAGCAGCCCGACAGGGGCCTCTGGAAACACCATATATTTT
>-|14|-|TRBV18|TRBJ2-7
CASSPIEQAYEQYF
TGTGCCAGCTCACCAATTGAACAGGCCTACGAGCAGTACTTC
>TRBD2|17|few|TRBV5-4|TRBJ2-1
CASSGFGGEGPGNEQFF
TGTGCCAGCAGCGGGTTTGGAGGGGAGGGGCCCGGAAATGAGCAGTTCTTC
>-|16|-|TRBV29-1|TRBJ1-6
CSVEEGEGPNNSPLHF
TGCAGCGTTGAGGAAGGAGAGGGACCTAATAATTCACCCCTCCACTTT
>TRBD2|17|-|TRBV5-1|TRBJ2-3
CASSLLTSGGSTDTQYF
TGCGCCAGCAGCTTGCTAACTAGCGGGGGAAGCACAGATACGCAGTATTTT
>-|13|-|TRBV25-1|TRBJ1-3
CASSPRRGNTIYF
TGTGCCAGCAGCCCCCGACGAGGAAACACCATATATTTT
>-|13|few|TRBV5-1|TRBJ1-1
CASRMEVNTEAFF
TGCGCCAGCAGGATGGAGGTGAACACTGAAGCTTTCTTT
>-|15|-|TRBV7-3|TRBJ2-5
CASSLNGGPQGTQYF
TGTGCCAGCAGCTTAAATGGGGGGCCCCAGGGGACCCAGTACTTC
>TRBD2|17|-|TRBV19|TRBJ2-1
CASSIDRTSGRHNEQFF
TGTGCCAGTAGTATAGACAGGACTAGCGGGAGACACAATGAGCAGTTCTTC
>-|11|-|TRBV6-5|TRBJ2-7
CASRNWGEQYF
TGTGCCAGCAGAAATTGGGGCGAGCAGTACTTC
>-|15|-|TRBV6-7|TRBJ1-1
CASSLPTGFGTEAFF
TGTGCCAGCAGCCTTCCGACAGGCTTCGGCACTGAAGCTTTCTTT
>-|14|-|TRBV3-1/TRBV3-2|TRBJ1-1
CASSIRQGGTEAFF
TGTGCCAGCAGCATTCGTCAAGGGGGCACTGAAGCTTTCTTT
>-|16|-|TRBV14|TRBJ2-1
CASSQADRGGYNEQFF
TGTGCCAGCAGCCAAGCGGACCGAGGGGGGTACAATGAGCAGTTCTTC
>-|16|-|TRBV18|TRBJ1-1
CASSRVQGEMNTEAFF
TGTGCCAGCTCAAGAGTGCAGGGCGAGATGAACACTGAAGCTTTCTTT
>-|12|-|TRBV12-3/TRBV12-4|TRBJ2-5
CASSLGEETQYF
TGTGCCAGCAGTTTAGGCGAGGAGACCCAGTACTTC
>-|12|-|TRBV3-1/TRBV3-2|TRBJ1-1
CASSLSGTEAFF
TGTGCCAGCAGCCTGTCCGGCACTGAAGCTTTCTTT
>TRBD2|15|-|TRBV5-1|TRBJ2-2
CASRAAGANTGELFF
TGCGCCAGCAGAGCGGCGGGGGCGAACACCGGGGAGCTGTTTTTT
>TRBD1|16|-|TRBV5-1|TRBJ2-5
CASSLNLGQRTETQYF
TGCGCCAGCAGCTTGAATTTGGGACAGAGGACGGAGACCCAGTACTTC
>-|14|-|TRBV28|TRBJ2-5
CASTQPSRSQTQYF
TGTGCCAGCACTCAACCCTCGCGGTCGCAAACCCAGTACTTC
>-|15|-|TRBV4-2|TRBJ1-3
CASSRYIEVGNTIYF
TGTGCCAGCAGCCGTTACATAGAGGTCGGAAACACCATATATTTT
>-|13|-|TRBV28|TRBJ1-2
CASIATAGYGYTF
TGTGCCAGCATAGCGACAGCGGGCTATGGCTACACCTTC
>-|10|-|TRBV5-3|TRBJ2-5
CARSSAAQYF
TGTGCCAGAAGCTCGGCGGCCCAGTACTTC
>TRBD1|15|-|TRBV13|TRBJ1-2
CASSSQNTGGNGYTF
TGTGCCAGCAGCTCTCAAAATACAGGGGGCAATGGCTACACCTTC
>TRBD1|17|-|TRBV6-2/TRBV6-3|TRBJ1-2
CASSYSRTGSALGGYTF
TGTGCCAGCAGTTACTCGCGGACAGGATCAGCTCTAGGGGGCTACACCTTC